This T cell receptor (beta chain) was captured by sequencing in a study of TIL therapy for anti-PD-1-resistant metastatic lung cancer. Study details: Most patients had lung adenocarcinoma; several tumors were EGFR-mutant, two ALK-rearranged; half smoked currently or formerly. By whole-exome sequencing, median non-synonymous tumor mutation burden was less than 1.8 mutations per megabase.

Time point specified: pre-treatment sample, taken before nivolumab and TIL therapy. The libraries were made with immunoSEQ v3. Sequenced by immunoSEQ multiplex PCR; TCRdb stores in-frame clones only, minus some. The data contain some 60,000 clones, approximately 69% of them singletons. The V gene lost 5 bases and the J gene lost 0 bases, with 16 bases spanning the gap. Germline V gene sequence: CDR1 SEHNR, CDR2 FQNEAQ (reference sequence). The CDR3 is 16 residues long. Sequencing was performed on blood, taken at baseline. This receptor was obtained from a person aged 30 to 80 with non-small cell lung cancer. The rearrangement uses TRBV7-9 and TRBJ1-2; D not resolved. As DNA, the CDR3 is TGTGCCAGCAGCCCCACCTCCGTGGGAGCTAACTATGGCTACACCTTC. It translates to CASSPTSVGANYGYTF.